A selection of T cell receptor beta chains follows, all from one sample in a study of shared clonotypes between healthy human individuals. The repertoire was sequenced with immunoSEQ multiplex PCR; TCRdb's copy has only in-frame clones and lacks some. This table has about 1.1 million clones, around three quarters appearing once. The sequencing input was memory CD4+ T cells from PBMCs. These receptors all stem from a man aged 18 to 35 in good health. Some clones in this sample may be carry-over from other donors' samples. CDR3s include the opening cysteine and the closing phenylalanine or tryptophan. D genes are given only for firm matches. The size field is filled for only some rows; it gives once, few, many or a size class.

abundance: many; j_gene: TRBJ2-7; d_gene: -; v_gene: TRBV29-1; CDR3nt: TGCAGCGCTGGACCTCAGGCCTACGAGCAGTACTTC; CDR3aa: CSAGPQAYEQYF
abundance: -; j_gene: TRBJ2-4; d_gene: -; v_gene: TRBV5-1; CDR3nt: TGCGCCAGCAGCTTAGGGGCTAGCGTGGTCAAAAACATTCAGTACTTC; CDR3aa: CASSLGASVVKNIQYF
abundance: -; j_gene: TRBJ2-7; d_gene: -; v_gene: TRBV4-2; CDR3nt: TGTGCCAGCAGCCAAGAAGCAGCGGCCTCCTACGAGCAGTACTTC; CDR3aa: CASSQEAAASYEQYF
abundance: -; j_gene: TRBJ2-5; d_gene: -; v_gene: TRBV9; CDR3nt: TGTGCCAGCAGCGTTAGGGCCCTCCAAGAGACCCAGTACTTC; CDR3aa: CASSVRALQETQYF
abundance: -; j_gene: TRBJ1-2; d_gene: TRBD1; v_gene: TRBV5-1; CDR3nt: TGCGCCAGCAGCTTGGTGCCAGGGGGCGGGAACTATGGCTACACCTTC; CDR3aa: CASSLVPGGGNYGYTF
abundance: -; j_gene: TRBJ1-1; d_gene: -; v_gene: TRBV10-2; CDR3nt: TGCGCCAGCAAGAATGCTGAAGCTTTCTTT; CDR3aa: CASKNAEAFF
abundance: -; j_gene: TRBJ2-5; d_gene: -; v_gene: TRBV4-3; CDR3nt: TGCGCCAGCAGCCAAGATTTTAGGGGATCAGGGTGGCAAGAGACCCAGTACTTC; CDR3aa: CASSQDFRGSGWQETQYF
abundance: -; j_gene: TRBJ1-5; d_gene: -; v_gene: TRBV7-2; CDR3nt: TGTGCCAGCAGCTTAGCGTGGGGGGCGGGACAGCCCCAGCATTTT; CDR3aa: CASSLAWGAGQPQHF
abundance: -; j_gene: TRBJ1-1; d_gene: -; v_gene: TRBV7-9; CDR3nt: TGTGCCAGCATTTTTAGAGGAACAGGGAGCCCTGAAGCTTTCTTT; CDR3aa: CASIFRGTGSPEAFF
abundance: few; j_gene: TRBJ1-2; d_gene: TRBD1; v_gene: TRBV5-4; CDR3nt: TGTGCCAGCAGCTTGGGGGGGACAGGGGATGGCTACACCTTC; CDR3aa: CASSLGGTGDGYTF
abundance: -; j_gene: TRBJ2-5; d_gene: TRBD1; v_gene: TRBV6-6; CDR3nt: TGTGCCAGCAGTTACTCGAAACAGGGGCAGACCCAGTACTTC; CDR3aa: CASSYSKQGQTQYF
abundance: once; j_gene: TRBJ2-1; d_gene: -; v_gene: TRBV6-1; CDR3nt: TGTGCCACTTGTGCAGGCGCGTCCTACAATGAGCAGTTCTTC; CDR3aa: CATCAGASYNEQFF
abundance: -; j_gene: TRBJ1-5; d_gene: -; v_gene: TRBV7-3; CDR3nt: TGTGCCAGCAGCAACCAGGGGAATCAGCCCCAGCATTTT; CDR3aa: CASSNQGNQPQHF
abundance: -; j_gene: TRBJ2-7; d_gene: -; v_gene: TRBV30; CDR3nt: TGTGCCTGGAGTGTGGGGGGCTACGAGCAGTACTTC; CDR3aa: CAWSVGGYEQYF
abundance: few; j_gene: TRBJ1-4; d_gene: -; v_gene: TRBV15; CDR3nt: TGTGCCACCAGCAGAGCCGACTCCTACAGGGATCGGGAAAAACTGTTTTTT; CDR3aa: CATSRADSYRDREKLFF
abundance: -; j_gene: TRBJ1-6; d_gene: -; v_gene: TRBV30; CDR3nt: TGTGCCTGGAGTGTACGAGGAGGGTCACCCCTCCACTTT; CDR3aa: CAWSVRGGSPLHF